Below, one T cell receptor beta chain is given with its context. The V gene lost 4 bases and the J gene lost 0 bases, with 27 bases spanning the gap. Germline V lookup: CDR1 SGHKS, CDR2 YYEKEE (reference sequence). The CDR3 runs 20 residues. The data were obtained in a study of OX40 agonist ivuxolimab in advanced cancers. Across the study: Every patient in dose escalation had hepatocellular carcinoma, melanoma, renal cell or head and neck cancer. From 23 to 79 years was the age range, with a mean of roughly 64 years, and about 78% were male.

Some clones are missing from TCRdb's copy, which holds only in-frame ones; the method was immunoSEQ multiplex PCR. Counted here are around 46,000 clones, roughly 86% occurring once; the ten biggest clones make up less than 15%. Anyone with autoimmune disease history or systemic immunosuppression was excluded. This clonotype was sampled from an adult with an advanced solid tumor such as melanoma, head and neck, liver or kidney cancer. Specimen: CD4+ or CD8+ T cells sorted from blood, collected in a trial of the OX40 agonist ivuxolimab. The chain joins TRBV5-5 to TRBJ2-3; D might be TRBD1 (5 bases). The CDR3 sequence: CASSLTGRLLNSYSTDTQYF. The CDR3 region has the DNA TGTGCCAGCAGCCTCACAGGACGGCTACTCAATTCTTATAGCACAGATACGCAGTATTTT.